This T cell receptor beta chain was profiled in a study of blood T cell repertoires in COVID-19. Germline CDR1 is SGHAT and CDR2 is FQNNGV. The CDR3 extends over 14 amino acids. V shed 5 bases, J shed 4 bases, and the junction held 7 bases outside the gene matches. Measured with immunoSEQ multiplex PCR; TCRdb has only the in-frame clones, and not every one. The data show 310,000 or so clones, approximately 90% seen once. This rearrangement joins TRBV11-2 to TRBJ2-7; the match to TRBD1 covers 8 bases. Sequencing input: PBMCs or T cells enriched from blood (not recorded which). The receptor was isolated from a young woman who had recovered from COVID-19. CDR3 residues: CASSAGDRPYEQYF. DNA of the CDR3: TGTGCCAGCAGCGCCGGGGACAGGCCATACGAGCAGTACTTC.